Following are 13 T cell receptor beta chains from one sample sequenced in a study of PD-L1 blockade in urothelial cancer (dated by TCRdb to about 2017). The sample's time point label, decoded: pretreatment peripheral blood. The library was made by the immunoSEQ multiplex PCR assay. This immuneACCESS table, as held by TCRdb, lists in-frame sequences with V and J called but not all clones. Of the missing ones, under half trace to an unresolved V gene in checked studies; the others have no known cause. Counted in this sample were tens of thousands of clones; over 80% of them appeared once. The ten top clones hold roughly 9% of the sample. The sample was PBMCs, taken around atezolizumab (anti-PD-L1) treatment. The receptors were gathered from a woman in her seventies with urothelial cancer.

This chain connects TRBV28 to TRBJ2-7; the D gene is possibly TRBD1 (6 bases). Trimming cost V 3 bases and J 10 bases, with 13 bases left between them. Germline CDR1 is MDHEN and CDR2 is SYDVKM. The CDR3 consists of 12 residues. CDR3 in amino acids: CASSLQGWDQYF. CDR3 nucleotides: TGTGCCAGCAGTTTGCAGGGGTGGGATCAGTACTTC.

The CDR3, as DNA: TGTGCCAGCAGCCCCGGAGGAGGGGCGGTCACAGATACGCAGTATTTT. It encodes CASSPGGGAVTDTQYF. This rearrangement joins TRBV9 to TRBJ2-3, with D possibly matching TRBD2 (6 bases). Germline values: CDR1 SGDLS, CDR2 YYNGEE. This CDR3 is 16 amino acids long. The V end was cut by 4 bases, the J end by 2 bases, with 17 bases between.

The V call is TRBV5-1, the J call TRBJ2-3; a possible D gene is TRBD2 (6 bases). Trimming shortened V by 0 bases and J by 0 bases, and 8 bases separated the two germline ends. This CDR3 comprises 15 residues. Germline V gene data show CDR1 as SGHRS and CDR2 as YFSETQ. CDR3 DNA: TGCGCCAGCAGCTTGGTGGGACTCAGCACAGATACGCAGTATTTT. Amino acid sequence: CASSLVGLSTDTQYF.

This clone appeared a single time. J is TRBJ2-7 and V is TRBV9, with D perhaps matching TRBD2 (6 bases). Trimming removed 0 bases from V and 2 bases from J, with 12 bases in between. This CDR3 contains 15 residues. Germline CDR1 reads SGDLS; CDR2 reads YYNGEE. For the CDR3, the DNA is TGTGCCAGCAGCGTAGGAGGAGGGCAGACCTACGAGCAGTACTTC. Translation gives CASSVGGGQTYEQYF.

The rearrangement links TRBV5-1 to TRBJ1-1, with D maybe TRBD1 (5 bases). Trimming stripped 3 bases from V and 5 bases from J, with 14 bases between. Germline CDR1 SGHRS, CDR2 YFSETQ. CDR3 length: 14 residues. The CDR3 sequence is CASSWWGEGTEAFF. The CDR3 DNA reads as TGCGCCAGCAGCTGGTGGGGGGAGGGGACTGAAGCTTTCTTT.

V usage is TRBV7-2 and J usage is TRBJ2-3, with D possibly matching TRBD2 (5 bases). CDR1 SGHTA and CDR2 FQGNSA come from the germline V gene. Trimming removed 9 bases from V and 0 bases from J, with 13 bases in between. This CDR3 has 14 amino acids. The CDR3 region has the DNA TGTGCCAGTGGACGGGGAACTAGCACAGATACGCAGTATTTT. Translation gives CASGRGTSTDTQYF.

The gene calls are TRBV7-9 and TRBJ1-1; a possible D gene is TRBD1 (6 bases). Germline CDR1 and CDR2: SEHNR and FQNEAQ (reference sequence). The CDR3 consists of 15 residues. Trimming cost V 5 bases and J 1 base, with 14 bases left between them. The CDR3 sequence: CASSPKLGANTEAFF. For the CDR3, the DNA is TGTGCCAGCAGCCCGAAGTTGGGGGCGAACACTGAAGCTTTCTTT.

CDR3 DNA: TGTGCCAGCAGCTTAGGACCCAGGGCTAACTACGAGCAGTACTTC. Translation gives CASSLGPRANYEQYF. The gene calls are TRBV11-2 and TRBJ2-7; D might be TRBD1 (5 bases). Germline CDR1 SGHAT, CDR2 FQNNGV. This CDR3 region has 15 residues. Trimming shortened V by 1 base and J by 3 bases, and 13 bases separated the two germline ends.

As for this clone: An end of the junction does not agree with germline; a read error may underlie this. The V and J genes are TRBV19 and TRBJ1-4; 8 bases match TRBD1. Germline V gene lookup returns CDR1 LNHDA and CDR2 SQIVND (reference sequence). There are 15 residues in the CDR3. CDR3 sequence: CASSIYRGQEGPGRF. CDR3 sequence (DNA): TGTGCCAGTAGTATATATAGGGGACAGGAGGGCCCTGGAAGGTTT. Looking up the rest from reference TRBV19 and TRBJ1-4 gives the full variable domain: DGGITQSPKYLFRKEGQNVTLSCEQNLNHDAMYWYRQDPGQGLRLIYYSQIVNDFQKGDIAEGYSVSREKKESFPLTVTSAQKNPTAFYLCASSIYRGQEGPGRFGSGTQLSVL.

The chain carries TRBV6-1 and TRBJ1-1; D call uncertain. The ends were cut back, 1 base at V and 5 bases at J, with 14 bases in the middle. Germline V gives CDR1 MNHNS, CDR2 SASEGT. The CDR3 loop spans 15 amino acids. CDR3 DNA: TGTGCCAGCAGTGAAGGGCGGGGTTGGTTGACTGAAGCTTTCTTT. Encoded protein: CASSEGRGWLTEAFF.

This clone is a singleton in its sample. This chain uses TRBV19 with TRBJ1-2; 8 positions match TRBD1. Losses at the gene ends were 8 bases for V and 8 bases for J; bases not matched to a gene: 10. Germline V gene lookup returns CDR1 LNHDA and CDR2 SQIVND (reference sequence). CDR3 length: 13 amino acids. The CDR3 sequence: CASRTGRASGYTF. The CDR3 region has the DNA TGTGCCAGTCGGACAGGGCGCGCCTCGGGCTACACCTTC. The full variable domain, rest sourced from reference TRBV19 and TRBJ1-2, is DGGITQSPKYLFRKEGQNVTLSCEQNLNHDAMYWYRQDPGQGLRLIYYSQIVNDFQKGDIAEGYSVSREKKESFPLTVTSAQKNPTAFYLCASRTGRASGYTFGSGTRLTVV.

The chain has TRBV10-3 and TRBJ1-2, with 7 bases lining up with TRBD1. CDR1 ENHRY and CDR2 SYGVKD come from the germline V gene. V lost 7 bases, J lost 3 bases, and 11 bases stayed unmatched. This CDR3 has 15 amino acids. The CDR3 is CAIKGAQGLDYGYTF. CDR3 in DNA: TGTGCCATCAAAGGGGCACAGGGGTTGGACTATGGCTACACCTTC.

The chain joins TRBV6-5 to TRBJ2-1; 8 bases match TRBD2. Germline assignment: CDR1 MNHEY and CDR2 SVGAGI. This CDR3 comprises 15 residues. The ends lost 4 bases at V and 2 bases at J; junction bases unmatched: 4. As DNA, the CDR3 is TGTGCCAGCAGTTTAGCGGGGCAAGCCTACAATGAGCAGTTCTTC. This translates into CASSLAGQAYNEQFF.